This TCR beta chain was documented in a study of T cell responses to AZD1222 COVID-19 vaccine. This CDR3 is 12 amino acids long. V was cut by 4 bases and J by 7 bases, with 8 bases left in between. CDR1 is MNHEY and CDR2 is SVGAGI in the germline V gene. Produced via immunoSEQ multiplex PCR; TCRdb's table is partial and in-frame only. The table records some 150,000 clones, 93% of them present only once. This clonotype originated in an adult in good health. This sequence joins TRBV6-5 and TRBJ1-3, with D maybe TRBD1 (5 bases). Sequencing was performed on peripheral blood, taken on day 0 of AZD1222 vaccination. CDR3 residues: CASSSPGNTIYF. The CDR3 DNA follows: TGTGCCAGCAGTTCCCCAGGGAACACCATATATTTT.